A single sample is the source of the 6 T cell receptor beta chains below, sequenced in a study of shared clonotypes between healthy human individuals. TCRdb keeps only in-frame clones here, not all; method: immunoSEQ multiplex PCR. The table has approximately 740,000 clones, about 91% seen once. It was CD45RO-negative cells, positively selected for CCR7, that made up naive CD8 cells, with terminally differentiated effector memory CD45RA+ cells excluded. The sequenced sample was naive CD8+ T cells sorted from blood. These receptors all stem from a young man in good health.

The V and J genes are TRBV7-6 and TRBJ2-1; TRBD2 aligns across 11 bases. Germline V gives CDR1 SGHVS, CDR2 FNYEAQ. The ends lost 3 bases at V and 5 bases at J; junction bases unmatched: 9. This CDR3 contains 17 residues. Here the CDR3 reads CASSLRPGLAGDNEQFF. Written as DNA, the CDR3 is TGTGCCAGCAGCTTGAGGCCCGGACTAGCGGGTGACAATGAGCAGTTCTTC.

The chain combines TRBV27 with TRBJ1-5; D is possibly TRBD1 (5 bases). V lost 8 bases to trimming and J lost 4 bases, with 15 bases between them. CDR3 size: 14 residues. Germline V gene lookup returns CDR1 MNHEY and CDR2 SMNVEV (reference sequence). The DNA for the CDR3 is TGTGCCAGCGCAGGTTGGGGGGATAATCAGCCCCAGCATTTT. It translates to CASAGWGDNQPQHF.

The rearrangement uses TRBV27 and TRBJ2-1; D possibly corresponds to TRBD1 (6 bases). V was pared by 6 bases and J by 4 bases, with 10 bases between. This CDR3 is 13 amino acids long. The V gene's germline CDR1 is MNHEY and CDR2 SMNVEV (reference sequence). The CDR3 sequence: CASRKQGYNEQFF. The CDR3 DNA sequence: TGTGCCAGCAGAAAACAGGGATACAATGAGCAGTTCTTC.

The CDR3 is CASSILGQGNTEAFF. CDR3 nucleotides: TGTGCCAGTAGTATATTGGGACAGGGGAACACTGAAGCTTTCTTT. The rearrangement links TRBV19 to TRBJ1-1; TRBD1 aligns across 9 bases. V dropped 2 bases and J dropped 1; count of bases not matched to a gene: 2. The germline CDR1 and CDR2 sequences are LNHDA and SQIVND (reference sequence). The CDR3 has 15 residues.

Of note for this clone: Different DNA sequences within this sample yield the same CDR3. CDR3 DNA: TGTGCCAGCAGCTCTGGGACAGGCGGCAATCAGCCCCAGCATTTT. This sequence encodes CASSSGTGGNQPQHF. The gene calls are TRBV5-6 and TRBJ1-5, with 8 bases aligning to TRBD1. This CDR3 spans 15 amino acids. The V gene's germline CDR1 is SGHDT and CDR2 YYEEEE. V dropped 3 bases and J dropped 2; count of bases not matched to a gene: 4.

The V gene is TRBV10-3, the J gene TRBJ2-7; D not resolved. From germline, CDR1 is ENHRY and CDR2 SYGVKD. The CDR3 extends over 12 amino acids. Trimming left V 3 bases short and J 0 bases short, with 3 bases between. CDR3 region: CAISDNSYEQYF. CDR3 sequence (DNA): TGTGCCATCAGTGACAACTCCTACGAGCAGTACTTC.